The 4 T cell receptor beta chains given below trace back to one sample, sequenced in a study of CD8 T cells in Susac syndrome. Reverse transcription used about 0.45 to 1 ug RNA and random hexamers. TCRdb reanalysed the immunoSEQ multiplex PCR reads using MiXCR and keeps one entry per CDR3 protein. The profile shows 85,000 to 95,000 distinct CDR3 sequences, roughly 94% of them singletons. The sequencing sample was made of CD4+ T cells from PBMCs. The receptors shown here come from a human donor with Susac syndrome.

This clonotype was recorded once. The CDR3 DNA reads TGCAGCGCCGCGAGTGCCTACTCCTACGAGCAGTACTTC. Its translation is CSAASAYSYEQYF. V and J are TRBV29-1 and TRBJ2-7; D uncertain. This CDR3 is built from 13 residues. Germline V gene data show CDR1 as SQVTM and CDR2 as ANQGSEA. The V end was cut by 7 bases, the J end by 0 bases, with 13 bases between.

The V gene is TRBV14, the J gene TRBJ2-1, with 11 bases that match TRBD1. V lost 3 bases to trimming and J lost 9 bases; unmatched junction nucleotides: 10. The CDR3 has 16 amino acids. The germline V gene has CDR1 SGHDN and CDR2 FVKESK. CDR3 amino acids: CASSQRSGTGGFEQFF. The CDR3 DNA reads TGTGCCAGCAGCCAGCGATCCGGGACAGGGGGTTTTGAGCAGTTCTTC.

The V gene is TRBV7-6, the J gene TRBJ1-6, with D possibly TRBD1 on 5 matching bases. The CDR3 has 14 amino acids. In germline, CDR1 is SGHVS, CDR2 FNYEAQ. V shed 5 bases and J shed 5 bases, with 10 bases lying between them. CDR3 nucleotide sequence: TGTGCCAGCAGCCGGGGGGGGGATAATTCACCCCTCCACTTT. It is translated as CASSRGGDNSPLHF.

This clonotype has a single count. The chain is built from TRBV20-1 and TRBJ2-7, with D perhaps matching TRBD1 (5 bases). Trimming cost V 0 bases and J 2 bases, with 11 bases left between them. CDR1 is DFQATT and CDR2 is SNEGSKA in the germline V gene (reference sequence). The CDR3 totals 14 residues. The CDR3 sequence: CSARDWGRPYEQYF. The CDR3 DNA reads TGCAGTGCTAGAGATTGGGGCCGACCCTACGAGCAGTACTTC.